This T cell receptor beta chain derives from a study of cytomegalovirus exposure and HLA in healthy donors. TCRdb's copy holds only in-frame clones and misses some; the assay was immunoSEQ multiplex PCR. The sample has about 120,000 clones; 88% are singletons. The CDR3 is made up of 16 amino acids. The germline V gene has CDR1 MGHRA and CDR2 YSYEKL. V lost 1 base and J lost 4, with 13 bases in between. What was sequenced was PBMCs. This sequence originates from a woman between 18 and 29 years old in good health and CMV-seropositive. The chain combines TRBV4-1 with TRBJ2-2, with a weak D call TRBD2 (7 bases). CDR3 coding DNA: TGCGCCAGCAGCCAAGTGGGGGGGCTGGGCACCGGGGAGCTGTTTTTT. It codes for CASSQVGGLGTGELFF.